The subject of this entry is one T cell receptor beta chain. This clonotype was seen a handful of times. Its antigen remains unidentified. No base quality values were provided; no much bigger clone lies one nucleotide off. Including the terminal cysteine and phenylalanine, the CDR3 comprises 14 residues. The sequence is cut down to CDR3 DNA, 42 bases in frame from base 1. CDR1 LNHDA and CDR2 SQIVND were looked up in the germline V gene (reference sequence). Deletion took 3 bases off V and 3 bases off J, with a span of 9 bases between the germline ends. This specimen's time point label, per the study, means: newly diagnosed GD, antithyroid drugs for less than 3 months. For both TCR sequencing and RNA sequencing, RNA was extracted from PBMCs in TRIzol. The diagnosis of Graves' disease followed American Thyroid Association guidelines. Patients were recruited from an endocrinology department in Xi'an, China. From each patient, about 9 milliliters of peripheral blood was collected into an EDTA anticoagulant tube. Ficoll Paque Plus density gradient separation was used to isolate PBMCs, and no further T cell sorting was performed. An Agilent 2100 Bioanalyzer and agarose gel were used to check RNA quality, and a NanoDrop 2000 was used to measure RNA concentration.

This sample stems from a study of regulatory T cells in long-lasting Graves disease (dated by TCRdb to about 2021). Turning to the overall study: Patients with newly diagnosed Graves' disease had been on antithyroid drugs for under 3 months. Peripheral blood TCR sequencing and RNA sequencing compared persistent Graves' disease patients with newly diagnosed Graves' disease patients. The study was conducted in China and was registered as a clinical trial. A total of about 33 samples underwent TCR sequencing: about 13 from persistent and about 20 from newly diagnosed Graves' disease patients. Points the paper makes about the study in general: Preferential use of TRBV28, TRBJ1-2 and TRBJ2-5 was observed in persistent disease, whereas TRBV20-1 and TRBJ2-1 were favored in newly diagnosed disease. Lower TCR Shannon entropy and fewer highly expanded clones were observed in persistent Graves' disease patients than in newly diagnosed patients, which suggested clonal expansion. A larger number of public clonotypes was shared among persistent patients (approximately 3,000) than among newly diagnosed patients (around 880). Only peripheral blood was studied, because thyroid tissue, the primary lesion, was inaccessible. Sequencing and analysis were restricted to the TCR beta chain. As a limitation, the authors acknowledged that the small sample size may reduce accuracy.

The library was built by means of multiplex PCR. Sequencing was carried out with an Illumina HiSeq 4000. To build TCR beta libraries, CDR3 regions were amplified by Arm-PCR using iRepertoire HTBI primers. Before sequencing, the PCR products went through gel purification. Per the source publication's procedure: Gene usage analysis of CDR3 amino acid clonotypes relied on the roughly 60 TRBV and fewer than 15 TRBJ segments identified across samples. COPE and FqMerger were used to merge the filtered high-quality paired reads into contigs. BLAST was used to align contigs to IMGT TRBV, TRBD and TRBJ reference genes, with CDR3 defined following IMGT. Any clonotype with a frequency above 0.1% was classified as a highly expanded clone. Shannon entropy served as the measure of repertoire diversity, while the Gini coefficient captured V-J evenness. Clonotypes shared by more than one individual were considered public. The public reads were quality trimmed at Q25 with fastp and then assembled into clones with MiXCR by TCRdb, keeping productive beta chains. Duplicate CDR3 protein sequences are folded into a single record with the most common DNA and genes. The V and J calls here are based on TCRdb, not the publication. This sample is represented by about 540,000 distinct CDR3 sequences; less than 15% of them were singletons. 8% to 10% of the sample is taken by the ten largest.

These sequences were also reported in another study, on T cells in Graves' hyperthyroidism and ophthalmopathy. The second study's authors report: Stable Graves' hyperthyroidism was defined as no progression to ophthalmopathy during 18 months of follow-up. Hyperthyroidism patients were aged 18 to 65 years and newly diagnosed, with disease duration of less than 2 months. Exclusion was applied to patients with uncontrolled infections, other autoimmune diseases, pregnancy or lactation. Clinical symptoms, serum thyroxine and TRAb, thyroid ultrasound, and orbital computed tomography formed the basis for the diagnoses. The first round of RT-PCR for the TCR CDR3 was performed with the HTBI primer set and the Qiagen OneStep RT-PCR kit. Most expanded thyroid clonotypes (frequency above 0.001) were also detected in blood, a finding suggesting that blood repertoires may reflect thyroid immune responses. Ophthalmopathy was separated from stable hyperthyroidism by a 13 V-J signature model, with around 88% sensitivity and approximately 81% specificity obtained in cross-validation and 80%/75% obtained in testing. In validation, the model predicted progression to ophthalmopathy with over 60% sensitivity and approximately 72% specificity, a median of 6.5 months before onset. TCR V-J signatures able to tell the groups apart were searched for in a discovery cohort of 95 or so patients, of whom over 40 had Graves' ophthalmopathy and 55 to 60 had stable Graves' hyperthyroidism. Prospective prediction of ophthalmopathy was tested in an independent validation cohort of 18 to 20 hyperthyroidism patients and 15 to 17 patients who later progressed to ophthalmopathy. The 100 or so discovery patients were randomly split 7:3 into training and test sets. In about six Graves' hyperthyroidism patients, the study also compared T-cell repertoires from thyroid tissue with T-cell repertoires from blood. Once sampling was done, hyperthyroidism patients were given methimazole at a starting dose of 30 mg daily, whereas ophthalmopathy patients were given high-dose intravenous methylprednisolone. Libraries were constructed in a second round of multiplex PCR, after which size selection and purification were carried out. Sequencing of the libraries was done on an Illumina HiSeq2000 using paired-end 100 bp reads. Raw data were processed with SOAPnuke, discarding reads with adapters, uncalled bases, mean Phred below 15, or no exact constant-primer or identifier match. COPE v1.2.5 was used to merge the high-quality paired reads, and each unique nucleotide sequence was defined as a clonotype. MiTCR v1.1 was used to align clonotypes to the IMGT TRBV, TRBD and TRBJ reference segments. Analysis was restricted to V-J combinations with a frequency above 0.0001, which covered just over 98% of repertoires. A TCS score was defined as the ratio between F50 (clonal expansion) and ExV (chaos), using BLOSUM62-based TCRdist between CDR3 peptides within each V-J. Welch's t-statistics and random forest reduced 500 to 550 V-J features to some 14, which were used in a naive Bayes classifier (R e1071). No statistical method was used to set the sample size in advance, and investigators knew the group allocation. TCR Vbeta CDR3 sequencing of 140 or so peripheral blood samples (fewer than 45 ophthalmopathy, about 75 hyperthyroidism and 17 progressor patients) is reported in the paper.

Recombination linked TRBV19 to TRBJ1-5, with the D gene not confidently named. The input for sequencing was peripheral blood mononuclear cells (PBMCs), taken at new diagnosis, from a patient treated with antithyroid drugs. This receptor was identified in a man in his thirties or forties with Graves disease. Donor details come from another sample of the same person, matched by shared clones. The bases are TGTGCCAGTAGTATTCGACACTTCAATCAGCCCCAGCATTTT. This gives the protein CASSIRHFNQPQHF.